These 26 T cell receptor beta chains were all obtained from the same sample, sequenced in a study of shared T cell receptors in the human thymus. Method: immunoSEQ multiplex PCR; TCRdb's copy keeps in-frame clones and lacks some. The profile shows hundreds of thousands of clones, roughly 90% of them singletons. These sequences were also reported in another study, on human thymus T cells.

Sequencing was carried out using thymocytes. These receptor sequences come from a boy in the first two years of life with a congenital heart defect.

This chain uses TRBV19 with TRBJ2-2, with TRBD2 identical over 11 bases. The CDR3 has 21 residues. V shed 3 bases, J shed 5 bases, and the junction held 20 bases outside the gene matches. Germline V lookup: CDR1 LNHDA, CDR2 SQIVND (reference sequence). CDR3 amino acids: CASSISTGRRVLAGVTGELFF. As DNA, the CDR3 is TGTGCCAGTAGTATCTCTACAGGGCGTAGGGTACTAGCGGGAGTGACCGGGGAGCTGTTTTTT.

The chain recombines TRBV27 with TRBJ2-7; perhaps TRBD2 as D (6 bases). The CDR3 loop spans 16 amino acids. Germline values: CDR1 MNHEY, CDR2 SMNVEV (reference sequence). V lost 3 bases to trimming and J lost 5 bases, with 20 bases between them. This CDR3 is CASSLNGRTCVHEQYF. DNA for the CDR3: TGTGCCAGCAGTTTGAACGGGAGAACTTGTGTCCACGAGCAGTACTTC.

The rearrangement links TRBV28 to TRBJ2-1, with TRBD2 matching over 8 bases. V trimming: 7 bases; J trimming: 8 bases; junction bases outside the gene matches: 13. This CDR3 is built from 15 residues. CDR1 MDHEN and CDR2 SYDVKM come from the germline V gene. The chain's CDR3 is CASIGREVVTYEQFF. The CDR3 coding sequence is TGTGCCAGCATCGGGCGGGAGGTGGTTACTTATGAGCAGTTCTTC.

The CDR3 DNA sequence: TGTGCCAGCAGCTCTCCTACCACCGGGGAGCTGTTTTTT. The encoded protein is CASSSPTTGELFF. The chain recombines TRBV7-7 with TRBJ2-2, with unresolved D. The germline gives CDR1 SSHAT, CDR2 FNYEAQ (reference sequence). Trimming removed 4 bases at V and 4 bases at J, with 7 bases between. The CDR3 spans 13 residues.

The chain uses TRBV4-2 and TRBJ2-7; the match to TRBD2 covers 11 bases. The CDR3 runs 17 residues. The germline V gene encodes CDR1 LGHNA and CDR2 YNFKEQ. After removal of 0 bases from V and 3 bases from J, the junction contained 7 bases not matched to a gene. In DNA form, the CDR3 reads TGTGCCAGCAGCCAAGATATGCCCGGGACTAGCGGCTACGAGCAGTACTTC. Its translation: CASSQDMPGTSGYEQYF.

This clone was recorded a few times. The chain recombines TRBV13 with TRBJ2-7, with 9 bases lining up with TRBD1. The CDR3 spans 18 residues. J gave up 0 bases and V 4 bases, and 13 bases lay outside the gene matches. Germline-derived CDR1 and CDR2 are PRHDT and FYEKMQ (reference sequence). The CDR3 reads CASSSHPPGQGSSYEQYF. CDR3 bases: TGTGCCAGCAGCTCCCACCCCCCAGGACAGGGGAGCTCCTACGAGCAGTACTTC.

The chain couples TRBV27 to TRBJ2-7; TRBD2 might be the D (6 bases). Deletions cut 4 bases from V and 3 bases from J, with 10 bases between. This CDR3 contains 13 residues. Germline V gene lookup returns CDR1 MNHEY and CDR2 SMNVEV (reference sequence). The chain's CDR3 is CASSYHSGYEQYF. DNA for the CDR3: TGTGCCAGCAGTTATCATAGCGGCTACGAGCAGTACTTC.

This clone was counted a few times. The rearrangement joins TRBV18 to TRBJ1-1; D is ambiguous. The CDR3 runs to 10 residues. V lost 10 bases and J 5 bases, leaving 8 bases between the germline ends. The V gene's germline CDR1 is KGHSH and CDR2 LQKENI. CDR3 nucleotide sequence: TGTGCCACCTCCCCGACTGAAGCTTTCTTT. Translating gives CATSPTEAFF.

J is TRBJ1-1 and V is TRBV6-6; 10 bases are shared with TRBD1. Germline V gene data show CDR1 as MNHNY and CDR2 as SVGAGI (reference sequence). V was pared by 8 bases and J by 7 bases, with 10 bases of the junction left unmatched. The CDR3 spans 14 residues. The DNA of the CDR3 is TGTGCCAGCTGGACAGGGGGTCCTTCGGATGAAGCTTTCTTT. It codes for CASWTGGPSDEAFF.

V is TRBV28 and J is TRBJ2-2; 13 nucleotides agree with TRBD2. Germline CDR1 is MDHEN and CDR2 is SYDVKM. The CDR3 consists of 18 residues. Trimming removed 5 bases from V and 3 bases from J; junction bases left unmatched: 9. CDR3 sequence reads: CASSPRTSGSLYTGELFF. CDR3 coding DNA: TGTGCCAGCAGTCCGCGGACTAGCGGGAGTTTGTACACCGGGGAGCTGTTTTTT.

The chain uses TRBV29-1 and TRBJ2-5, with D perhaps matching TRBD2 (6 bases). Germline V gives CDR1 SQVTM, CDR2 ANQGSEA. The CDR3 spans 14 residues. Trimming pared 4 bases from V and 4 bases from J, leaving 16 bases between. The CDR3 spells CSVAWPGRRETQYF. The DNA of the CDR3 is TGCAGCGTTGCGTGGCCAGGGAGGCGAGAGACCCAGTACTTC.

V is TRBV5-1 and J is TRBJ2-7, with 9 bases fitting TRBD2. The CDR3 extends over 16 amino acids. Germline V gene data show CDR1 as SGHRS and CDR2 as YFSETQ. The ends lost 0 bases at V and 4 bases at J; junction bases unmatched: 8. Here the CDR3 DNA reads TGCGCCAGCAGCTTGGTTTTGCGGGAGGGCCGGTACGAGCAGTACTTC. Amino acid sequence: CASSLVLREGRYEQYF.

The chain carries TRBV28 and TRBJ2-7; TRBD1 matches at 7 bases. Germline-derived CDR1 and CDR2 are MDHEN and SYDVKM. The CDR3 is 14 residues long. J gave up 2 bases and V 5 bases, and 6 bases lay outside the gene matches. DNA of the CDR3: TGTGCCAGCAGTCCACAGGGGTCTACCTACGAGCAGTACTTC. Protein product: CASSPQGSTYEQYF.

The chain uses TRBV7-9 and TRBJ2-1; tentatively, D is TRBD1 (5 bases). CDR1 is SEHNR and CDR2 is FQNEAQ in the germline V gene (reference sequence). The V end was cut by 5 bases, the J end by 3 bases, with 23 bases between. The CDR3 is 18 residues long. The CDR3 region has the DNA TGTGCCAGCAGCCAGGCCCAGGGTCTTAGTAGGTACTACAATGAGCAGTTCTTC. It is translated as CASSQAQGLSRYYNEQFF.

The chain combines TRBV11-2 with TRBJ1-2; maybe TRBD1 (6 bases). The CDR3 extends over 14 amino acids. V was cut by 0 bases and J by 7 bases, with 12 bases left in between. Germline assignment: CDR1 SGHAT and CDR2 FQNNGV. CDR3 residues: CASSLDGGGGGYTF. CDR3 nucleotide sequence: TGTGCCAGCAGCTTAGATGGGGGGGGCGGTGGCTACACCTTC.

The table lists this clone with a count of one. The V call is TRBV6-1, the J call TRBJ1-5; possible D gene TRBD1, 6 bases. This CDR3 contains 15 residues. Trimming removed 0 bases from V and 4 bases from J, with 10 bases in between. Germline CDR1 reads MNHNS; CDR2 reads SASEGT. CDR3 residues: CASSEARDRNQPQHF. CDR3 in DNA: TGTGCCAGCAGTGAAGCGCGTGACAGGAATCAGCCCCAGCATTTT.

This chain uses TRBV5-6 with TRBJ2-1, with 13 bases identical to TRBD2. V lost 1 base, J lost 10 bases, and 11 bases stayed unmatched. CDR3 length: 17 amino acids. Germline CDR1 SGHDT, CDR2 YYEEEE. This chain's CDR3 is CASSLCGLAGEGREQFF. The CDR3 region has the DNA TGTGCCAGCAGCTTGTGCGGACTAGCGGGAGAGGGCCGGGAGCAGTTCTTC. The full variable domain, its missing parts supplied by reference TRBV5-6 and TRBJ2-1, is DAGVTQSPTHLIKTRGQQVTLRCSPKSGHDTVSWYQQALGQGPQFIFQYYEEEERQRGNFPDRFSGHQFPNYSSELNVNALLLGDSALYLCASSLCGLAGEGREQFFGPGTRLTVL.

The chain joins TRBV5-1 to TRBJ2-7; a possible D gene is TRBD2 (7 bases). The CDR3 is 17 residues long. Germline V gene data show CDR1 as SGHRS and CDR2 as YFSETQ. Deletions cut 0 bases from V and 5 bases from J, with 21 bases between. The CDR3 coding sequence is TGCGCCAGCAGCTTGGTATTCGTGGGGGGGCCTCCTAACGAGCAGTACTTC. Translating it yields CASSLVFVGGPPNEQYF.

V is TRBV27 and J is TRBJ2-7; 8 bases agree with TRBD2. Germline V lookup: CDR1 MNHEY, CDR2 SMNVEV (reference sequence). This CDR3 region has 18 residues. The V and J ends lost 4 bases and 2 bases, in that order; junction bases with no gene match: 16. The CDR3 nucleotides are TGTGCCAGCAGTTCCAACCCTACCGGGGGGGGCGGGACCTACGAGCAGTACTTC. Its protein is CASSSNPTGGGGTYEQYF.

The CDR3 DNA reads TGTGCCAGCAGCTTGTTGTTTAACAACCAAGAGACCCAGTACTTC. Translation: CASSLLFNNQETQYF. The gene calls are TRBV7-2 and TRBJ2-5; D unresolved. V was trimmed by 3 bases and J by 0 bases, leaving 11 bases between them. Per the germline V gene, CDR1 is SGHTA and CDR2 is FQGNSA. The length of the CDR3 is 15 residues.

The chain recombines TRBV15 with TRBJ2-7; unclear D gene. Between the trimmed V and J ends, which lost 9 bases and 1 base, there was a span of 10 bases. The CDR3 is 12 amino acids. Germline loops: CDR1 LNHNV, CDR2 YYDKDF (reference sequence). The CDR3: CATSDSSYEQYF. In nucleotides, the CDR3 is TGTGCCACATCCGACTCGTCCTACGAGCAGTACTTC.

This chain links TRBV15 with TRBJ2-7; D is perhaps TRBD1 (6 bases). The CDR3 loop spans 11 amino acids. Germline CDR1 is LNHNV and CDR2 is YYDKDF (reference sequence). V was cut by 8 bases and J by 5 bases, with 10 bases left in between. CDR3 sequence (DNA): TGTGCCACCTTATACAGGGACGAGCAGTACTTC. Protein product: CATLYRDEQYF.

V and J are TRBV5-8 and TRBJ2-7; 7 bases fit TRBD1. CDR3 length equals 14 residues. Looked up from germline, CDR1 is SGHTS and CDR2 is YDEGEE. V lost 7 bases and J lost 6; bases outside the gene matches: 13. The CDR3 reads CASPGRDRRGEQYF. CDR3 DNA: TGTGCCAGCCCCGGCCGGGACAGAAGAGGCGAGCAGTACTTC.

The gene calls are TRBV12-5 and TRBJ2-1; the match to TRBD2 covers 7 bases. Germline V CDR1 and CDR2: LGHNT, FRNRAP. V lost 4 bases to trimming and J lost 10 bases; unmatched junction nucleotides: 13. This CDR3 has 15 residues. CDR3: CASGSGTNRTDEQFF. As DNA, the CDR3 is TGTGCTAGTGGTTCGGGGACTAATCGTACGGACGAGCAGTTCTTC.

J is TRBJ2-3 and V is TRBV21-1; TRBD1 is the table's D call, not checked against the DNA. TRBV21-1 is listed as a pseudogene. The CDR3 runs 15 residues. CDR3 protein: CASSARDREADTQYF. The DNA of the CDR3 is TGTGCCAGCAGCGCCCGGGACAGGGAGGCAGATACGCAGTATTTT.

The chain is built from TRBV7-8 and TRBJ1-1; TRBD1 is a possible D gene (6 bases). CDR1 is SGHVS and CDR2 is FQNEAQ in the germline V gene. Trimming took 5 bases from V and 6 from J, leaving 16 bases between them. This CDR3 contains 14 residues. CDR3 loop: CASSDPRGGPEAFF. The CDR3 nucleotides read TGTGCCAGCAGCGACCCCCGAGGGGGACCTGAAGCTTTCTTT.